The 30 T cell receptor beta chains given below trace back to one sample, sequenced in a study of T cells in Graves' hyperthyroidism and ophthalmopathy. The investigators amplified TCR beta CDR3 regions from RNA transcripts. First-round RT-PCR targeting the TCR CDR3 was performed with the HTBI primer set. TCRdb reprocessed the multiplex PCR reads with MiXCR, giving one entry per CDR3 protein. The sample holds some 620,000 distinct CDR3 sequences; 15% to 20% are singletons and the top ten take around 4%. The specimen was blood. These receptors came from a young woman with Graves' hyperthyroidism.

This clonotype showed up many times. The chain uses TRBV28 and TRBJ2-7, with D tentatively TRBD2 (6 bases). V was shortened by 8 bases and J by 6 bases, with 14 bases between the two germline ends. The CDR3 has 12 amino acids. Per the germline V gene, CDR1 is MDHEN and CDR2 is SYDVKM. CDR3 DNA: TGTGCCAGCTGCTCTCTAGCGCGCGAGCAGTACTTC. Its protein is CASCSLAREQYF.

This rearrangement joins TRBV5-4 to TRBJ2-5; D is perhaps TRBD1 or TRBD2 (5 bases each). Germline V lookup: CDR1 SGHNT, CDR2 YYREEE (reference sequence). Trimming took 4 bases from V and 4 from J, leaving 20 bases between them. The length of the CDR3 is 16 residues. CDR3 sequence: CASSDAGTLPPETQYF. The CDR3 region has the DNA TGTGCCAGCAGCGACGCCGGGACCCTGCCTCCAGAGACCCAGTACTTC.

This clonotype was seen at least ten times. The chain carries TRBV4-1 and TRBJ1-5, with D hard to call. This CDR3 comprises 15 residues. Trimming removed 4 bases from V and 2 bases from J, with 12 bases in between. Germline CDR1 MGHRA, CDR2 YSYEKL. The CDR3 reads CASSLAPLGNQPQHF. CDR3 nucleotide sequence: TGCGCCAGCAGCCTAGCCCCCCTCGGCAATCAGCCCCAGCATTTT.

The rearrangement uses TRBV20-1 and TRBJ1-5; no definite D call. With 5 bases removed from V and 4 bases from J, the gap between germline ends came to 9 bases. In germline, CDR1 is DFQATT, CDR2 SNEGSKA (reference sequence). The CDR3 spans 12 residues. For the CDR3, the DNA is TGCAGTGCTTCGGACGGGAATCAGCCCCAGCATTTT. Translation: CSASDGNQPQHF.

This rearrangement joins TRBV20-1 to TRBJ2-1; 10 positions match TRBD2. J was trimmed by 5 bases and V by 5 bases; bases with no gene match: 12. Germline V gene data show CDR1 as DFQATT and CDR2 as SNEGSKA (reference sequence). The CDR3 totals 16 residues. The CDR3 DNA reads TGCAGTGCTCATCCGACCGGGACTAGCGTAGACAATGAGCAGTTCTTC. It codes for CSAHPTGTSVDNEQFF.

The table lists this clonotype with a few counts. The rearrangement links TRBV6-2 or TRBV6-3 to TRBJ1-1, with no clear D. Per germline, CDR1 MNHEY and CDR2 SVGEGT. With 5 bases removed from V and 4 bases from J, the gap between germline ends came to 14 bases. The CDR3 is made up of 14 amino acids. The CDR3 DNA reads as TGTGCCAGCAGTAGGATCGGGTGGGGCACTGAAGCTTTCTTT. Its protein product is CASSRIGWGTEAFF.

Only a few counts were recorded for this clonotype. The chain couples TRBV9 to TRBJ2-1, with 8 bases that match TRBD2. This CDR3 is 14 amino acids long. Germline V gene lookup returns CDR1 SGDLS and CDR2 YYNGEE. V was pared by 7 bases and J by 8 bases, with 11 bases of the junction left unmatched. CDR3 amino acids: CASSDGRARDEQFF. In nucleotides, the CDR3 is TGTGCCAGCTCCGACGGGAGGGCACGGGATGAGCAGTTCTTC.

This chain joins TRBV9 and TRBJ2-7, with D possibly being TRBD2 (6 bases). The ends were cut back, 4 bases at V and 5 bases at J, with 19 bases in the middle. CDR3 size: 15 residues. Germline CDR1 SGDLS, CDR2 YYNGEE. The CDR3 coding sequence is TGTGCCAGCAGCCTGGGAGGCCCCTCGGATGACGAGCAGTACTTC. Translated, it gives CASSLGGPSDDEQYF.

The chain is built from TRBV27 and TRBJ2-7; D gene ambiguous. V was clipped by 10 bases and J by 1 base, with 14 bases between them. Germline V gene sequence: CDR1 MNHEY, CDR2 SMNVEV (reference sequence). The CDR3 loop spans 13 amino acids. CDR3 amino acids: CATARAVSYEQYF. In DNA form, the CDR3 reads TGTGCCACCGCCCGGGCTGTATCCTACGAGCAGTACTTC.

This clonotype was counted a few times. The chain joins TRBV18 to TRBJ2-1, with D perhaps matching TRBD1 (6 bases). CDR1 and CDR2 (germline): KGHSH, LQKENI. V dropped 1 base and J dropped 9 bases, with 16 bases sitting between them. The CDR3 runs to 15 residues. The CDR3 is CASSPLEQGRGEQFF. CDR3 nucleotide sequence: TGTGCCAGCTCACCACTCGAACAGGGTAGGGGTGAGCAGTTCTTC.

This clonotype has a handful of counts. This chain links TRBV6-1 with TRBJ1-6; TRBD1 is a possible D gene (5 bases). The CDR3 loop spans 13 amino acids. Trimming took off 8 bases at V and 11 bases at J, with 16 bases between the two ends. Germline loops: CDR1 MNHNS, CDR2 SASEGT. Written as DNA, the CDR3 is TGTGCCAGCCAACGGGACGGCAGGGCACCCCTCCACTTT. This codes for CASQRDGRAPLHF.

This clonotype was observed a handful of times. V and J are TRBV12-3 or TRBV12-4 and TRBJ1-6; 7 bases map to TRBD1. Trimming removed 7 bases from V and 6 bases from J; junction bases left unmatched: 6. This CDR3 is built from 14 residues. CDR3 in DNA: TGTGCCAGCACCACCGGGACAGCTAATTCACCCCTCCACTTT. This encodes CASTTGTANSPLHF.

The table lists this clonotype with many counts. V and J are TRBV5-1 and TRBJ2-1; tentative D call: TRBD1 (5 bases). CDR3 size: 14 residues. Trimming cost V 4 bases and J 7 bases, with 15 bases left between them. Germline lookup yields CDR1 SGHRS and CDR2 YFSETQ. CDR3 DNA: TGCGCCAGCAGCGCCCGAACCCAGGGAAATGAGCAGTTCTTC. Residues: CASSARTQGNEQFF.

Points on this clonotype: Just one base apart from a much larger clone, this may be a read error. The rearrangement joins TRBV28 to TRBJ2-2; 13 bases are a match to TRBD2. Germline V lookup: CDR1 MDHEN, CDR2 SYDVKM. The CDR3 totals 16 residues. The CDR3 nucleotides are TGTGCCGGCAGTTTTCGGACTAGCGGGAGTAACGGGGAGCTGTTTTTT. Translating gives CAGSFRTSGSNGELFF.

This clonotype occurred a few times. The V call is TRBV29-1, the J call TRBJ2-1; D unresolved. Germline values: CDR1 SQVTM, CDR2 ANQGSEA. This CDR3 contains 11 residues. V was pared by 5 bases and J by 11 bases, with 13 bases between. The chain's CDR3 is CSVYIDPKQFF. The CDR3 DNA reads TGCAGCGTTTACATCGACCCTAAGCAGTTCTTC.

V and J are TRBV9 and TRBJ2-7; 11 bases are a match to TRBD1. The length of the CDR3 is 14 residues. V lost 3 bases, J lost 5 bases, and 4 bases stayed unmatched. Germline V gene sequence: CDR1 SGDLS, CDR2 YYNGEE. CDR3 nucleotides: TGTGCCAGCAGCGACCGGGACAGGGGGAACGAGCAGTACTTC. It encodes CASSDRDRGNEQYF.

In its sample, this clonotype was seen many times. V gene TRBV20-1 combines with J gene TRBJ1-3, with D hard to call. Deletions cut 0 bases from V and 0 bases from J, with 9 bases between. Germline-derived CDR1 and CDR2 are DFQATT and SNEGSKA (reference sequence). The CDR3 runs 15 residues. The CDR3 DNA follows: TGCAGTGCTAGAGACCGTGGAGCCTCTGGAAACACCATATATTTT. This encodes CSARDRGASGNTIYF.

This clonotype was counted a few times. The chain uses TRBV10-3 and TRBJ2-7; 8 bases are shared with TRBD1. With 6 bases clipped from V and 4 bases from J, the junction kept 5 bases outside the gene matches. Germline CDR1 ENHRY, CDR2 SYGVKD. This CDR3 spans 13 amino acids. The CDR3 is CAISPGTGYEQYF. The CDR3 DNA is TGTGCCATCAGCCCCGGGACAGGTTACGAGCAGTACTTC.

This clonotype was seen a few times. The rearrangement links TRBV6-2 or TRBV6-3 to TRBJ2-3, with D perhaps matching TRBD2 (5 bases). The V gene's germline CDR1 is MNHEY and CDR2 SVGEGT. This CDR3 is 16 amino acids long. V lost 5 bases to trimming and J lost 0 bases, with 15 bases between them. The CDR3 DNA reads TGTGCCAGCAGTGAAACATGGCGGACTAGCACAGATACGCAGTATTTT. This sequence encodes CASSETWRTSTDTQYF.

This clonotype was seen a single time. A much larger clone lies a single base off, so this may be a read error. V gene TRBV12-5 combines with J gene TRBJ1-1; 8 bases match TRBD1. Germline lookup yields CDR1 LGHNT and CDR2 FRNRAP. The CDR3 consists of 17 residues. The CDR3 spells CASGLVSRGRRNAEAFF. The CDR3 DNA reads as TGTGCTAGTGGTTTGGTATCCAGGGGGCGAAGGAACGCTGAAGCTTTCTTT.

This clonotype has at least ten counts. As DNA, the CDR3 is TGTGCCAGCAGTATCCGGGACGGGTCCTACGAGCAGTACTTC. It translates to CASSIRDGSYEQYF. V gene TRBV13 combines with J gene TRBJ2-7; D tentatively reads TRBD1 or TRBD2 (5 bases each). Looked up from germline, CDR1 is PRHDT and CDR2 is FYEKMQ (reference sequence). The length of the CDR3 is 14 residues. V was clipped by 6 bases and J by 1 base, with 13 bases between them.

V gene TRBV20-1 combines with J gene TRBJ2-7, with 9 bases matching TRBD2. The CDR3 runs 14 residues. V gave up 6 bases and J gave up 0 bases; unmatched junction bases: 6. CDR1 and CDR2 (germline): DFQATT, SNEGSKA (reference sequence). CDR3 nucleotide sequence: TGCAGTGCCCGGGGTAGCGGGAGCTCCTACGAGCAGTACTTC. Translation: CSARGSGSSYEQYF.

This clonotype has a handful of counts. A much larger clone sits a single nucleotide away, making a read error possible. The rearrangement uses TRBV18 and TRBJ1-1; D gene ambiguous. Germline V lookup: CDR1 KGHSH, CDR2 LQKENI. This CDR3 has 13 residues. CDR3 amino acids: CTSSPRMNTEAFF. CDR3 DNA sequence: TGTACCAGCTCACCAAGGATGAACACTGAAGCTTTCTTT.

This clonotype was observed a handful of times. This chain links TRBV20-1 with TRBJ2-5; possibly TRBD2 for D (6 bases). The germline V gene has CDR1 DFQATT and CDR2 SNEGSKA (reference sequence). The V end lost 0 bases, the J end lost 13 bases, and 18 bases lay between the germline ends. There are 13 residues in the CDR3. DNA for the CDR3: TGCAGTGCTAGAGACCCCGTCCGGGCGGGGACGTACTTC. It codes for CSARDPVRAGTYF.

This sequence joins TRBV7-9 and TRBJ2-1; 11 positions match TRBD2. CDR3 length: 16 residues. The germline V gene has CDR1 SEHNR and CDR2 FQNEAQ (reference sequence). J lost 9 bases, V lost 6 bases, and 13 bases had no gene match. Here the CDR3 DNA reads TGTGCCAGCAGTTATAGACTAGCGGGATCCTACTTTGAGCAGTTCTTC. It codes for CASSYRLAGSYFEQFF. Supplemented by reference TRBV7-9 and TRBJ2-1, the full variable domain reads DTGVSQNPRHKITKRGQNVTFRCDPISEHNRLYWYRQTLGQGPEFLTYFQNEAQLEKSRLLSDRFSAERPKGSFSTLEIQRTEQGDSAMYLCASSYRLAGSYFEQFFGPGTRLTVL.

This clonotype showed up many times. This chain uses TRBV3-1 with TRBJ1-1; D may be TRBD1 (6 bases). The CDR3 sequence is 15 residues long. V lost 2 bases and J 0 bases, leaving 10 bases between the germline ends. Germline CDR1 LGHDT, CDR2 YNNKEL (reference sequence). The CDR3 bases are TGTGCCAGCAGCCAAAAGGGGGGCCTGAACACTGAAGCTTTCTTT. It yields the protein CASSQKGGLNTEAFF.

This chain uses TRBV18 with TRBJ2-4; a possible D gene is TRBD2 (5 bases). V lost 5 bases, J lost 9 bases, and 17 bases lay in between. This CDR3 comprises 14 residues. Germline V gene data show CDR1 as KGHSH and CDR2 as LQKENI. As DNA, the CDR3 is TGTGCCAGCTCAACAGACCCGACTAACGGCATTCAGTACTTC. Protein sequence: CASSTDPTNGIQYF.

This clonotype has a count of ten or more. The chain employs TRBV30 and TRBJ1-4; maybe TRBD1 (5 bases). Germline V CDR1 and CDR2: GTSNPN, SVGIG (reference sequence). Deletions cut 7 bases from V and 7 bases from J, with 13 bases between. This CDR3 is 12 amino acids long. The CDR3 is CAFGTSSEKLFF. DNA of the CDR3: TGTGCCTTCGGGACGTCCAGTGAAAAACTGTTTTTT.

The rearrangement uses TRBV2 and TRBJ2-5; possibly TRBD1 or TRBD2 for D (6 bases each). CDR3 length: 14 residues. Deletions cut 4 bases from V and 5 bases from J, with 14 bases between. Germline V gene data show CDR1 as SNHLY and CDR2 as FYNNEI. DNA of the CDR3: TGTGCCAGCAGTGGGGGGGCGTGGGTTGAGACCCAGTACTTC. Translating gives CASSGGAWVETQYF.

This clonotype was seen at least ten times. This sequence joins TRBV28 and TRBJ2-5; the match to TRBD2 covers 8 bases. From germline, CDR1 is MDHEN and CDR2 SYDVKM. This CDR3 is 18 amino acids long. The V gene end was trimmed by 5 bases and the J gene end by 5 bases; junction bases not matched to a gene: 19. CDR3 residues: CASSPRVRRTPGGETQYF. In nucleotides, the CDR3 is TGTGCCAGCAGTCCGCGGGTGAGGCGCACCCCGGGAGGGGAGACCCAGTACTTC.